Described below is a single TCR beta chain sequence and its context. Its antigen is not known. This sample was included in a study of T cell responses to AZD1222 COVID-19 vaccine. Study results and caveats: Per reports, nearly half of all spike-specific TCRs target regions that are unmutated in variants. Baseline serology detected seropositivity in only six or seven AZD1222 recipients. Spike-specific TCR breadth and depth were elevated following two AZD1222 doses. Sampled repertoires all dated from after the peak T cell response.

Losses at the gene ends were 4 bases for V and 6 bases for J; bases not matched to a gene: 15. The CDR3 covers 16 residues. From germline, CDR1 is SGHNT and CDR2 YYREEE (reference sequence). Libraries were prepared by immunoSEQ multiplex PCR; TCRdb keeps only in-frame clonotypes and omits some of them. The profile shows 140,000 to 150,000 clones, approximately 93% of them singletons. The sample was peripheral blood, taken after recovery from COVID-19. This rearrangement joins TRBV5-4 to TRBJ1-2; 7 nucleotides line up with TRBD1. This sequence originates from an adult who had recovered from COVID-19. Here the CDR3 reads CASSAPLNRGRDGYTF. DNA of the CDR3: TGTGCCAGCAGCGCCCCCCTTAACAGGGGACGGGATGGCTACACCTTC. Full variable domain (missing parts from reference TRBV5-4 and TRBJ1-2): ETGVTQSPTHLIKTRGQQVTLRCSSQSGHNTVSWYQQALGQGPQFIFQYYREEENGRGNFPPRFSGLQFPNYSSELNVNALELDDSALYLCASSAPLNRGRDGYTFGSGTRLTVV.